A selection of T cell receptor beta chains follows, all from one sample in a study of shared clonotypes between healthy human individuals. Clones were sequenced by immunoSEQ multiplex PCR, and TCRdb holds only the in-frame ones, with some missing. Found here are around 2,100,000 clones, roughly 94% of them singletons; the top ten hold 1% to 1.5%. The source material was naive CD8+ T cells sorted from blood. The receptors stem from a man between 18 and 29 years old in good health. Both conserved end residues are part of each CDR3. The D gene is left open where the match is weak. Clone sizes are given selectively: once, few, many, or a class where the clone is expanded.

CASSLDAPGVGEQYF,TGTGCCAGCAGCTTGGACGCGCCAGGGGTTGGGGAGCAGTACTTC,15,.,.,TRBJ2-7,TRBV5-5
CAWSVGWSYGYTF,TGTGCCTGGAGTGTAGGGTGGAGCTATGGCTACACCTTC,13,.,few,TRBJ1-2,TRBV30
CASSLVLRVEFLLSYEQYF,TGCGCCAGCAGCTTGGTTCTTAGGGTGGAATTCCTCCTCTCCTACGAGCAGTACTTC,19,.,.,TRBJ2-7,TRBV5-1
CASSSRLETQYF,TGTGCCAGCAGCTCGCGATTGGAGACCCAGTACTTC,12,.,.,TRBJ2-5,TRBV13
CASSLMTGEEYTEAFF,TGCGCCAGCAGCCTGATGACAGGGGAAGAATACACTGAAGCTTTCTTT,16,TRBD1,.,TRBJ1-1,TRBV5-1
CASSPEDRVGNYGYTF,TGCGCCAGCAGCCCTGAAGACAGGGTGGGGAATTATGGCTACACCTTC,16,TRBD1,.,TRBJ1-2,TRBV4-1
CATSPVGGVRSYEQYF,TGTGCCACCAGCCCGGTCGGGGGCGTACGGTCCTACGAGCAGTACTTC,16,.,.,TRBJ2-7,TRBV15
CASSLGGKETQYF,TGTGCCAGCAGTTTGGGGGGGAAAGAGACCCAGTACTTC,13,TRBD2,.,TRBJ2-5,TRBV27
CASSLGDAYEQYF,TGTGCCAGCAGCTTAGGGGACGCCTACGAGCAGTACTTC,13,.,.,TRBJ2-7,TRBV7-6
CASSEGIRGYEQYF,TGTGCCAGCAGTGAGGGGATTAGAGGCTACGAGCAGTACTTC,14,.,.,TRBJ2-7,TRBV6-1
CASSDVADGTYEQYF,TGCGCCAGCAGCGATGTGGCGGACGGAACCTACGAGCAGTACTTC,15,.,.,TRBJ2-7,TRBV4-3
CASSYETVEDTQYF,TGTGCCAGCAGCTACGAGACGGTGGAGGATACGCAGTATTTT,14,.,.,TRBJ2-3,TRBV28
CASTLAGGRVEQYF,TGTGCCAGCACACTAGCGGGGGGACGAGTTGAGCAGTACTTC,14,TRBD2,.,TRBJ2-7,TRBV7-9
CASSLGTGVADTQYF,TGTGCCAGCAGCTTGGGTACTGGAGTAGCAGATACGCAGTATTTT,15,.,.,TRBJ2-3,TRBV5-4
CASSLASTGKGYEQYF,TGCGCCAGCAGCTTGGCCTCTACAGGGAAGGGCTACGAGCAGTACTTC,16,.,.,TRBJ2-7,TRBV5-1
CASSVYIESYEQYF,TGTGCCAGCAGCGTCTACATCGAAAGCTACGAGCAGTACTTC,14,.,.,TRBJ2-7,TRBV5-4
CASSLGTGEQYF,TGTGCCAGCAGCTTAGGGACTGGCGAGCAGTACTTC,12,.,.,TRBJ2-7,TRBV5-6
CASSYSRGEWDNEQFF,TGTGCCAGCAGTTACTCAAGGGGGGAATGGGACAATGAGCAGTTCTTC,16,.,.,TRBJ2-1,TRBV6-5
CASSLSGGPYNEQFF,TGTGCCAGCAGCTTAAGCGGGGGGCCCTACAATGAGCAGTTCTTC,15,TRBD2,.,TRBJ2-1,TRBV7-9
CASSLSDEQYF,TGTGCCAGCAGCTTATCCGACGAGCAGTACTTC,11,.,.,TRBJ2-7,TRBV11-2
CASSERWGTADIQYF,TGTGCCAGCAGTGAAAGATGGGGGACAGCCGACATTCAGTACTTC,15,TRBD1,.,TRBJ2-4,TRBV6-1
CASSTPRTSGATYEQYF,TGTGCCAGCAGTACCCCTAGGACTAGCGGGGCAACCTACGAGCAGTACTTC,17,TRBD2,.,TRBJ2-7,TRBV27
CASSPIRYTGELFF,TGTGCCAGCAGTCCCATCCGATACACCGGGGAGCTGTTTTTT,14,.,.,TRBJ2-2,TRBV27
CASSLGTGESGELFF,TGTGCCAGCAGCTTAGGGACAGGGGAGAGCGGGGAGCTGTTTTTT,15,TRBD1,.,TRBJ2-2,TRBV7-9
CAWRYWGGPIDEQFF,TGTGCCTGGAGGTATTGGGGGGGGCCTATAGATGAGCAGTTCTTC,15,.,.,TRBJ2-1,TRBV30
CASRRQTSGNTIYF,TGTGCCAGCAGGCGACAGACTTCTGGAAACACCATATATTTT,14,.,.,TRBJ1-3,TRBV6-5
CASRPAGGLADTQYF,TGCGCCAGCAGACCAGCGGGGGGGCTGGCAGATACGCAGTATTTT,15,TRBD2,.,TRBJ2-3,TRBV10-2
CASSYLDGHNQPQHF,TGTGCCAGCAGCTACTTGGACGGACACAATCAGCCCCAGCATTTT,15,.,few,TRBJ1-5,TRBV11-2
CASSEAGAGPSTDTQYF,TGTGCCAGCAGTGAAGCGGGGGCGGGGCCCAGCACAGATACGCAGTATTTT,17,.,.,TRBJ2-3,TRBV6-1
CASSEWGPNGAFF,TGTGCCAGCAGTGAATGGGGCCCCAATGGGGCTTTCTTT,13,.,.,TRBJ1-1,TRBV6-1
CASSQNQETQYF,TGTGCCAGCAGCCAAAACCAAGAGACCCAGTACTTC,12,.,few,TRBJ2-5,TRBV7-9
CASSPRRDGELFF,TGCGCCAGCAGCCCTCGGCGGGACGGGGAGCTGTTTTTT,13,.,.,TRBJ2-2,TRBV4-1
CASSWMGGTGDPREQYF,TGCGCCAGCAGCTGGATGGGGGGGACAGGGGACCCACGGGAGCAGTACTTC,17,TRBD1,.,TRBJ2-7,TRBV5-1
CASSLVGLGRTEAFF,TGCGCCAGCAGCTTGGTAGGCCTGGGAAGGACTGAAGCTTTCTTT,15,.,.,TRBJ1-1,TRBV5-1
CAGGLAGDWDTQYF,TGTGCCGGAGGACTAGCGGGGGACTGGGATACGCAGTATTTT,14,TRBD2,.,TRBJ2-3,TRBV7-8
CASSVDRTYTEAFF,TGTGCCAGCAGCGTGGATAGAACCTACACTGAAGCTTTCTTT,14,.,.,TRBJ1-1,TRBV9
CASSLAATGSEQFF,TGCGCCAGCAGCTTGGCCGCGACAGGGAGCGAGCAGTTCTTC,14,TRBD1,.,TRBJ2-1,TRBV5-1
CASSLEGEGDTQYF,TGTGCCAGCAGCTTGGAAGGGGAGGGAGATACGCAGTATTTT,14,TRBD2,.,TRBJ2-3,TRBV5-4
CASRGTGAYEQYF,TGTGCCAGCAGGGGGACAGGGGCCTACGAGCAGTACTTC,13,TRBD1,.,TRBJ2-7,TRBV11-2
CASSLYSGNTIYF,TGTGCCAGCAGTTTATACAGTGGAAACACCATATATTTT,13,.,.,TRBJ1-3,TRBV28